Following are 2 T cell receptor beta chains from one sample sequenced in a study of blood T cell repertoires in COVID-19. TCRdb's copy holds only in-frame clones and misses some; the assay was immunoSEQ multiplex PCR. Of around 60,000 clones in the sample, about 88% were seen once. The source material was peripheral blood. These receptors were collected from a man in his 70s with acute or convalescent COVID-19.

V is TRBV9 and J is TRBJ2-7, with a possible D match to TRBD2 (5 bases). The CDR3 spans 14 residues. Germline V gives CDR1 SGDLS, CDR2 YYNGEE. Trimming took 3 bases from V and 1 from J, leaving 11 bases between them. CDR3 sequence reads: CASSARGESYEQYF. The DNA for the CDR3 is TGTGCCAGCAGCGCCCGGGGTGAGTCCTACGAGCAGTACTTC.

The chain employs TRBV5-1 and TRBJ2-5; 10 bases fit TRBD2. Germline V CDR1 and CDR2: SGHRS, YFSETQ. The CDR3 totals 18 residues. The V segment lost 0 bases and the J segment 1 base; nucleotides outside the gene matches: 9. In DNA, the CDR3 is TGCGCCAGCAGCTTGGCCTGGGTAGCGGGGGGTCCCCAAGAGACCCAGTACTTC. Translation: CASSLAWVAGGPQETQYF.